Reported below is one T cell receptor (beta chain). What it binds is unknown. PCR employed 60 Vbeta and 13 Jbeta primers. Sequencing was performed with immunoSEQ multiplex PCR; in TCRdb, only in-frame clones are kept and a portion is missing. Of 250,000 to 350,000 clones listed, roughly 85% were seen once; the top ten hold less than 4%. Each of the donors was a healthy bone marrow donor. The data originate from a study of cytomegalovirus exposure and HLA in healthy donors. Study-level points and caveats: Association of a missense DCLRE1C variant with TCR beta V- and J-gene trimming was reported in a later analysis. It was reported that the classifier diagnosed cytomegalovirus status with high specificity and sensitivity in both the original and validation cohorts. There were fewer than 200 TCR beta chains listed as cytomegalovirus-associated.

The specimen sequenced was PBMCs. The sequence was obtained from a man aged 35 to 55 in good health and CMV-seropositive.

Here the CDR3 reads CASSLVRLGSSGVVYNEQFF. CDR3 bases: TGCGCCAGCAGCTTGGTGCGTTTGGGTTCGTCGGGAGTGGTCTACAATGAGCAGTTCTTC. The chain joins TRBV5-1 to TRBJ2-1, with D possibly matching TRBD2 (6 bases). Germline V gene lookup returns CDR1 SGHRS and CDR2 YFSETQ. The CDR3 length is 20 residues. V was trimmed by 0 bases and J by 3 bases, leaving 25 bases between them.